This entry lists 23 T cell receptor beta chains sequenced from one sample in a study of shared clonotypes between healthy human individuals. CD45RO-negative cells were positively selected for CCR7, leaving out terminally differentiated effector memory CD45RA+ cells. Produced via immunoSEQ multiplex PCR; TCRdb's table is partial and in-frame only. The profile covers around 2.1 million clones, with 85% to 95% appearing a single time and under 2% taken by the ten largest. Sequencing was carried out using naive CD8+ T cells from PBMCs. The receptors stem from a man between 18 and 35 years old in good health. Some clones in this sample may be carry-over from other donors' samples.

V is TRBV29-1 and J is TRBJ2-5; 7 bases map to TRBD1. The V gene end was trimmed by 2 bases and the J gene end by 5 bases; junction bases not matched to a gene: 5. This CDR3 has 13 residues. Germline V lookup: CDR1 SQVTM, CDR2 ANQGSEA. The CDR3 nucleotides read TGCAGCGTTGAAAGGGACAGTGGTGAGACCCAGTACTTC. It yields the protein CSVERDSGETQYF.

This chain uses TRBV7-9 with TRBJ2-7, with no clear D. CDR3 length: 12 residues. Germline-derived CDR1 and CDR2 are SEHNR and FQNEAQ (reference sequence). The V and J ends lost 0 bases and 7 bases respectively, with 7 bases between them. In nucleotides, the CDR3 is TGTGCCAGCAGCTTAGCTGAGAATGAGCAGTACTTC. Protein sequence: CASSLAENEQYF.

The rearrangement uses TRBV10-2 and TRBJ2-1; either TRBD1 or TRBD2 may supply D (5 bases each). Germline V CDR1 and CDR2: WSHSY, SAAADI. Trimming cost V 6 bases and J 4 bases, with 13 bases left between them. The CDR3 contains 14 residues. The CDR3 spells CASSSRGGYNEQFF. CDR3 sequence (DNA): TGCGCCAGCAGCTCCCGGGGCGGTTACAATGAGCAGTTCTTC.

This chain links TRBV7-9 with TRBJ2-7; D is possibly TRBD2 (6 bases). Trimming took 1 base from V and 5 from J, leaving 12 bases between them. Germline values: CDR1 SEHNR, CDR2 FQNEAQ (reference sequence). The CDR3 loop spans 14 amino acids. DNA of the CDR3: TGTGCCAGCAGCTTAGTCGGGAGCCCCCACGAGCAGTACTTC. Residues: CASSLVGSPHEQYF.

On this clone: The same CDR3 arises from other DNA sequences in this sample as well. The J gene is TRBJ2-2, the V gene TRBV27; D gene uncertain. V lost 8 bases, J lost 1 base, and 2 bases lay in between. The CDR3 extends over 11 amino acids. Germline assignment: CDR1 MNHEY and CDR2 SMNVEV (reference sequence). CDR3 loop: CASRNTGELFF. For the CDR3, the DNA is TGTGCCAGCCGGAACACCGGGGAGCTGTTTTTT.

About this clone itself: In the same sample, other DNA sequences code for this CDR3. CDR3 bases: TGTGCCAGCAGTCCAGGGGCAGATACGCAGTATTTT. Its protein is CASSPGADTQYF. The chain combines TRBV6-5 with TRBJ2-3; D may be TRBD1 (6 bases). Germline assignment: CDR1 MNHEY and CDR2 SVGAGI. CDR3 length equals 12 residues. Deletions cut 5 bases from V and 4 bases from J, with 7 bases between.

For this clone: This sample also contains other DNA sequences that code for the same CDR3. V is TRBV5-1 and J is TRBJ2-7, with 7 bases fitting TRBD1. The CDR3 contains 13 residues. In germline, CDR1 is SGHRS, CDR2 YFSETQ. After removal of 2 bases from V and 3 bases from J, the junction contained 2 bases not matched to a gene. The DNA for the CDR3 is TGCGCCAGCAGCTTCGGGGACAGCTACGAGCAGTACTTC. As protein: CASSFGDSYEQYF.

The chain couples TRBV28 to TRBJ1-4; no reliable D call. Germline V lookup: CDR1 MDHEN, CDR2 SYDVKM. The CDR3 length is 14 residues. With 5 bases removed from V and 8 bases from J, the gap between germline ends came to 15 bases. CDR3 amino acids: CASSPLYRREKLFF. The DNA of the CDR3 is TGTGCCAGCAGTCCCCTCTATAGGAGGGAAAAACTGTTTTTT.

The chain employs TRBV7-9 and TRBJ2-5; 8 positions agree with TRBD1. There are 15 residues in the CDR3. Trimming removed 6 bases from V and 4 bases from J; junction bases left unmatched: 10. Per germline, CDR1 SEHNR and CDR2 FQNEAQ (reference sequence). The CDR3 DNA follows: TGTGCCAGCAGTTACGGACAGGGCTTTCCAGAGACCCAGTACTTC. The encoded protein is CASSYGQGFPETQYF.

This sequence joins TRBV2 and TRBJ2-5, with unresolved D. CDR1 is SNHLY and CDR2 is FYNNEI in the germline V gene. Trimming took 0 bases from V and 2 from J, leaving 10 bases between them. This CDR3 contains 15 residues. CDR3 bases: TGTGCCAGCAGTGAAGCGCTGATCTTTCAAGAGACCCAGTACTTC. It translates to CASSEALIFQETQYF.

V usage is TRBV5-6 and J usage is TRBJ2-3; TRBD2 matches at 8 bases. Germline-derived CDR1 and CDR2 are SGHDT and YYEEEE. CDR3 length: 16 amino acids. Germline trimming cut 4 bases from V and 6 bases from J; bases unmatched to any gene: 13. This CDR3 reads CASSVGPSGRADTQYF. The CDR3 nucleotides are TGTGCCAGCAGCGTCGGGCCCAGCGGGAGAGCGGATACGCAGTATTTT.

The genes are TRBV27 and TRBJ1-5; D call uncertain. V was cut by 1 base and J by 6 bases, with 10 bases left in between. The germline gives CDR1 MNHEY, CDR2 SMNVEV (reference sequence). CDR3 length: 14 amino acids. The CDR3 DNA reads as TGTGCCAGCAGTTTATGGTGGAAGGGTCAGCCCCAGCATTTT. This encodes CASSLWWKGQPQHF.

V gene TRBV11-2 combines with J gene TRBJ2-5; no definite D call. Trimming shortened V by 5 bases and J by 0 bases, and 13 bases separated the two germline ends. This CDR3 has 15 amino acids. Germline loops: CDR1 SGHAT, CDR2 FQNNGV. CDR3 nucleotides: TGTGCCAGCAGCAAGCTTCGTGCGAACCAAGAGACCCAGTACTTC. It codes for CASSKLRANQETQYF.

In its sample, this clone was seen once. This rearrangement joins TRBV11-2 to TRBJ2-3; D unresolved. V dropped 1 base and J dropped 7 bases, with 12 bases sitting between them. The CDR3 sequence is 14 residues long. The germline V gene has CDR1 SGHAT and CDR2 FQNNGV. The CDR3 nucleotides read TGTGCCAGCAGCTTAGTACGGCTGGAGAATACGCAGTATTTT. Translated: CASSLVRLENTQYF.

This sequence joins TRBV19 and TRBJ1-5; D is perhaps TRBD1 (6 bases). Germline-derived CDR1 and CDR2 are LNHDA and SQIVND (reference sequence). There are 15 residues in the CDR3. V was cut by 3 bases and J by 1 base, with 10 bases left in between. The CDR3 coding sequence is TGTGCCAGTAGTATCTACAGGGTGAGCAATCAGCCCCAGCATTTT. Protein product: CASSIYRVSNQPQHF.

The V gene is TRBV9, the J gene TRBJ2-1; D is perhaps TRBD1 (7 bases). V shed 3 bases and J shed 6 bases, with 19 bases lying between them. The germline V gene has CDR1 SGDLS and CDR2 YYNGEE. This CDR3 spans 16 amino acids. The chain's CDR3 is CASSANPGGLGNEQFF. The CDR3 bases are TGTGCCAGCAGCGCGAACCCAGGGGGGCTTGGCAATGAGCAGTTCTTC.

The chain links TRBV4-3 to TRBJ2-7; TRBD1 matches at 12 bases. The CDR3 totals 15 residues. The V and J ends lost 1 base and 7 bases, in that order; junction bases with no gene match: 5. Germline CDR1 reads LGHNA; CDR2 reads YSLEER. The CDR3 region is CASSQGGTGGEEQYF. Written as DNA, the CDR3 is TGCGCCAGCAGCCAAGGAGGGACAGGGGGCGAAGAGCAGTACTTC.

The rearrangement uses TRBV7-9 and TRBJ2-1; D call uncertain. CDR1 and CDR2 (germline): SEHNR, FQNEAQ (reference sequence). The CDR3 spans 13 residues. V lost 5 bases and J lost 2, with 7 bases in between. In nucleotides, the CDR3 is TGTGCCAGCAGCCAATTAACCTACAATGAGCAGTTCTTC. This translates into CASSQLTYNEQFF.

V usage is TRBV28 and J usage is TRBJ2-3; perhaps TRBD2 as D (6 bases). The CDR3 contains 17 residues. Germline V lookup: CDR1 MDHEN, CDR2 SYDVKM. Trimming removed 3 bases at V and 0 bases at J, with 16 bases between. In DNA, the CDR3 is TGTGCCAGCAGTTTGGTCCCAAGCGGGCCTAGCACAGATACGCAGTATTTT. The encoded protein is CASSLVPSGPSTDTQYF. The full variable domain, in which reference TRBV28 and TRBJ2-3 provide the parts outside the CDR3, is DVKVTQSSRYLVKRTGEKVFLECVQDMDHENMFWYRQDPGLGLRLIYFSYDVKMKEKGDIPEGYSVSREKKERFSLILESASTNQTSMYLCASSLVPSGPSTDTQYFGPGTRLTVL.

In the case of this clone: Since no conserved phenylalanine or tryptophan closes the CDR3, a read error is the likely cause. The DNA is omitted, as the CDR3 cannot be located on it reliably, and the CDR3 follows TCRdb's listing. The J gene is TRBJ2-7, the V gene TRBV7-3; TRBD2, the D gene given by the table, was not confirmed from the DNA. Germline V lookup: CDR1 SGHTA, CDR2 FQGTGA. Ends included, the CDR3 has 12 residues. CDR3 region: CASSLVSDWRAS.

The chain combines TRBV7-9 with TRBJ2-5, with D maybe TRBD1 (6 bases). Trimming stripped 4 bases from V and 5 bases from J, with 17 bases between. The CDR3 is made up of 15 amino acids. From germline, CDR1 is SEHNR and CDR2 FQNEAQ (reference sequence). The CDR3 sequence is CASSSDFGQPETQYF. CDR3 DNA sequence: TGTGCCAGCAGCTCAGACTTCGGACAGCCGGAGACCCAGTACTTC.

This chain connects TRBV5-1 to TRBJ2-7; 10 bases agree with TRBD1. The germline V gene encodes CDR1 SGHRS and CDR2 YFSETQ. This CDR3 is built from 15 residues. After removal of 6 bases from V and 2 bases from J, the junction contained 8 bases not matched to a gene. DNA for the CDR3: TGCGCCAGCACCGGGTGGACAGGGGGAGCCTACGAGCAGTACTTC. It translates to CASTGWTGGAYEQYF.

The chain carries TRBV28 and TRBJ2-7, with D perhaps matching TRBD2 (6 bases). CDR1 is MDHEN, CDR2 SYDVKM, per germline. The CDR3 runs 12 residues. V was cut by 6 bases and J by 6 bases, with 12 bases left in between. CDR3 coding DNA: TGTGCCAGCAGAGGAGGGGCCATCGAGCAGTACTTC. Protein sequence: CASRGGAIEQYF.